The clone carrying this T cell receptor beta chain was recorded at least ten times. Its antigen is unknown. Amplified TCR beta CDR3 regions derived from RNA transcripts. Initially, a first-round RT-PCR of the TCR CDR3 employed the HTBI primer set. From the multiplex PCR reads, TCRdb called clonotypes with MiXCR, one entry per CDR3 protein. Of some 600,000 distinct CDR3 sequences in the sample, approximately 15% were seen once. The sample originates from a study of T cells in Graves' hyperthyroidism and ophthalmopathy. Study-level background: The blood sample was taken at first diagnosis, before treatment began. Study outcomes and limitations: Ophthalmopathy was separated from stable hyperthyroidism by a 13 V-J model. Most clonotypes that expanded in the thyroid above 0.001 also showed up in blood.

The V and J ends lost 4 bases and 6 bases, in that order; junction bases with no gene match: 4. CDR3 length equals 14 residues. Germline assignment: CDR1 MDHEN and CDR2 SYDVKM. Sequenced sample: blood. This receptor was taken from a woman younger than 45 with Graves' hyperthyroidism that later progressed to Graves' ophthalmopathy. The rearrangement links TRBV28 to TRBJ1-5; 9 bases fit TRBD1. The CDR3 loop is CASSWTGEAQPQHF. For the CDR3, the DNA is TGTGCCAGCAGTTGGACAGGGGAGGCTCAGCCCCAGCATTTT.